This T cell receptor (beta chain) appears in the sequencing data of a study of blood T cell repertoires in COVID-19. Study at large: Both acute and convalescent COVID-19 samples were obtained from the United States, Italy and Spain. T cells, B-cell-depleted T cells, or PBMCs supplied cDNA or gDNA.

This clone has only one observation. Trimming left V 0 bases short and J 3 bases short, with 9 bases between. Per germline, CDR1 SGHNT and CDR2 YYREEE (reference sequence). The CDR3 sequence is 15 residues long. Authors' processing steps: How many nucleated cells were present was estimated from reference gene primer amplification. Measured with immunoSEQ multiplex PCR; TCRdb has only the in-frame clones, and not every one. V and J calls and clone size follow that table, whereas D and trimming were derived from the DNA. The sample records over 70,000 clones, around 76% being singletons. Sequences were obtained from peripheral blood. The receptor comes from a woman aged 80 or over with active or convalescent COVID-19. The rearrangement links TRBV5-4 to TRBJ2-2; D not resolved. In DNA form, the CDR3 reads TGTGCCAGCAGCTTGGCAGGTGTTGACACCGGGGAGCTGTTTTTT. This codes for CASSLAGVDTGELFF.